This TCR beta chain was documented in a study of blood T cells in healthy people across ages. Then a second PCR, running about 7 to 11 cycles, was carried out with a sample-barcoded 5' primer and a J-beta primer mix. Per-sample output comprised a minimum of 2.5 million paired-end reads containing CDR3. TCRdb redid the calling of the 5' RACE reads with MiXCR, one entry per CDR3 protein. The data hold 1.5 million to 2 million distinct CDR3 sequences, with around 48% observed a single time. The CDR3 sequence is 16 residues long. From germline, CDR1 is SGHRS and CDR2 YFSETQ. Study-wide results and caveats: Age brought a roughly linear fall in TCR beta diversity measured per million T cells. In these data, TCR beta diversity tracked strongly with naive T cell percentage.

This clonotype has only one observation. No antigen is known for it. At one end, the junction sequence differs from germline, possibly due to a read error. The TCR originated in a woman in her forties in good health. Source material: blood. V is TRBV5-1 and J is TRBJ2-6; 7 positions match TRBD1. CDR3 region: CASSNRGSPGADVLTF. CDR3 DNA sequence: TGCGCCAGCAGCAACAGGGGATCCCCTGGGGCCGACGTCCTGACTTTC.